This TCR beta chain comes out of a study of OX40 agonist ivuxolimab in advanced cancers. Study details: Patients' therapy was ivuxolimab, an antibody that acts as an agonist of OX40 (CD134). Age averaged about 66 years (range about 23 to 80), and less than 85% were male. Patients undergoing dose escalation presented with hepatocellular carcinoma, melanoma, renal cell or head and neck cancer. Broader study findings: Expanded clones belonging to CD8+ T cells outnumbered, on average, those of CD4+.

This clone appeared a few times. Its antigen is not identified. Generated by immunoSEQ multiplex PCR, the TCRdb table keeps only in-frame clones and is missing some. The sample contains some 60,000 clones, about 90% of which appear only once. The sample in question was CD4+ or CD8+ T cells sorted from blood, obtained in a trial of the OX40 agonist ivuxolimab. This sequence originates from an adult with an advanced solid tumor such as melanoma, head and neck, liver or kidney cancer.

Here the CDR3 reads CASSKTTAKETQYF. The CDR3 DNA sequence: TGCGCCAGCTCCAAAACTACGGCGAAAGAGACCCAGTACTTC. The genes are TRBV5-1 and TRBJ2-5; no definite D call. The CDR3 has 14 residues. Germline lookup yields CDR1 SGHRS and CDR2 YFSETQ. Trimming stripped 7 bases from V and 3 bases from J, with 16 bases between. Full variable domain (remainder filled in from reference TRBV5-1 and TRBJ2-5): KAGVTQTPRYLIKTRGQQVTLSCSPISGHRSVSWYQQTPGQGLQFLFEYFSETQRNKGNFPGRFSGRQFSNSRSEMNVSTLELGDSALYLCASSKTTAKETQYFGPGTRLLVL.